The 7 T cell receptor beta chains below were found in one sample sequenced in a study of blood T cell repertoires in COVID-19. TCRdb's copy holds only in-frame clones and misses some; the assay was immunoSEQ multiplex PCR. In the table there are about 120,000 clones, 70% to 80% of which are singletons. Sequenced input: peripheral blood. The receptors stem from a woman aged 80 or older with acute or convalescent COVID-19.

This chain connects TRBV28 to TRBJ1-4; the D is unclear. The germline CDR1 and CDR2 sequences are MDHEN and SYDVKM. The V end was cut by 5 bases, the J end by 5 bases, with 6 bases between. The CDR3 spans 12 residues. The CDR3: CASSPMNEKLFF. The CDR3 DNA sequence: TGTGCCAGCAGTCCCATGAATGAAAAACTGTTTTTT.

This chain links TRBV19 with TRBJ1-4, with unresolved D. Looked up from germline, CDR1 is LNHDA and CDR2 is SQIVND (reference sequence). V lost 3 bases and J 8 bases, leaving 16 bases between the germline ends. The CDR3 has 15 residues. CDR3 residues: CASSISGTAGEKLFF. DNA of the CDR3: TGTGCCAGTAGTATTTCAGGAACAGCAGGAGAAAAACTGTTTTTT.

CDR3 in DNA: TGTGCCAGCAGCTCCCTTCCCTCCGGGACCCAGTACTTC. This translates into CASSSLPSGTQYF. This sequence joins TRBV7-9 and TRBJ2-5; no clear D gene. V was pared by 4 bases and J by 7 bases, with 13 bases between. The CDR3 has 13 amino acids. Germline V CDR1 and CDR2: SEHNR, FQNEAQ (reference sequence).

The genes are TRBV7-8 and TRBJ2-5, with D maybe TRBD2 (7 bases). The germline V gene encodes CDR1 SGHVS and CDR2 FQNEAQ. The ends were cut back, 2 bases at V and 9 bases at J, with 16 bases in the middle. This CDR3 has 14 amino acids. This CDR3 reads CASSLRRGGGPQYF. The CDR3 region has the DNA TGTGCCAGCAGCTTAAGGAGGGGAGGGGGGCCCCAGTACTTC.

The V and J genes are TRBV6-2 or TRBV6-3 and TRBJ2-1; D is possibly TRBD1 (6 bases). This CDR3 region has 15 residues. Trimming took off 3 bases at V and 2 bases at J, with 11 bases between the two ends. The germline V gene has CDR1 MNHEY and CDR2 SVGEGT. The CDR3 nucleotides are TGTGCCAGCAGTTATCTCGGGACAACCTACAATGAGCAGTTCTTC. Amino acid sequence: CASSYLGTTYNEQFF.

The V gene is TRBV11-2, the J gene TRBJ2-7; D remains unclear. V dropped 5 bases and J dropped 3 bases, with 14 bases sitting between them. The CDR3 extends over 14 amino acids. Looked up from germline, CDR1 is SGHAT and CDR2 is FQNNGV. CDR3 sequence reads: CASSRLPVNYEQYF. The DNA of the CDR3 is TGTGCCAGCAGCCGTCTCCCGGTTAACTACGAGCAGTACTTC.

The rearrangement links TRBV6-6 to TRBJ2-3, with TRBD2 matching 9 bases. Germline loops: CDR1 MNHNY, CDR2 SVGAGI (reference sequence). This CDR3 comprises 15 residues. J lost 4 bases, V lost 2 bases, and 4 bases had no gene match. The CDR3 here is CASSYGRGGSDTQYF. DNA of the CDR3: TGTGCCAGCAGTTACGGGCGGGGGGGTTCAGATACGCAGTATTTT.